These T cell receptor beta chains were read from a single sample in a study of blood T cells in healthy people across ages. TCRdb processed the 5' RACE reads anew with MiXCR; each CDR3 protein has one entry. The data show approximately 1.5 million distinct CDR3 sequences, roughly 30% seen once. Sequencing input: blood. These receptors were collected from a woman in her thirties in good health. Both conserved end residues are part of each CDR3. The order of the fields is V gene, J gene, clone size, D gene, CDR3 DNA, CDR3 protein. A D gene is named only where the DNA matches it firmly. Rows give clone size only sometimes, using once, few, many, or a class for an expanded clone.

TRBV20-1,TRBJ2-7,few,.,TGCAGTGCCTTAGGCGGGATCTCCGGCCGATCCTACGAGCAGTACTTC,CSALGGISGRSYEQYF
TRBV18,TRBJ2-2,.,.,TGTGCCAGCTCACCATTCCACTTGGGCACCGGGGAGCTGTTTTTT,CASSPFHLGTGELFF
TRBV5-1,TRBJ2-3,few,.,TGCGCCAGCAAGAGAAATGGCGGTTACACAGATACGCAGTATTTT,CASKRNGGYTDTQYF
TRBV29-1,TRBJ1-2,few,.,TGCAGCGTTGAAAGGACAGCTAACTATGGCTACACCTTC,CSVERTANYGYTF
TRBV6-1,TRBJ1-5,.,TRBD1,TGTGCCAGCAGTAACAGGGACAGGGTTGGCGAGCCCCAGCATTTT,CASSNRDRVGEPQHF
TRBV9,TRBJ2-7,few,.,TGTGCCAGCAGCGTAGTTAAGGTAGTAGAGCAGTACTTC,CASSVVKVVEQYF
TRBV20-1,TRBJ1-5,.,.,TGCAGTGCTGATTGGGGGCCCGGCGAAGCCCAGCATTTT,CSADWGPGEAQHF
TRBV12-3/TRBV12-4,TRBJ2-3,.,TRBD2,TGTGCCAGCAGTTGGGCGGGAGTAATAGATACGCAGTATTTT,CASSWAGVIDTQYF
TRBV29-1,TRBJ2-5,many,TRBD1,TGCAGCGTTTACAGGGGTGGAGAGACCCAGTACTTC,CSVYRGGETQYF
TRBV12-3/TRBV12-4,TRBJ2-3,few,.,TGTGCCAGCGGTGAGACTGTCGGGGGCACAGATACGCAGTATTTT,CASGETVGGTDTQYF
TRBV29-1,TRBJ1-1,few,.,TGCAGCGTCCCCAGAGCGACTGAAGCTTTCTTT,CSVPRATEAFF
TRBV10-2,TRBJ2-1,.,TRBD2,TGCGCCAGCAGGAGACTCGGGACTAGCAGTGAGCAGTTCTTC,CASRRLGTSSEQFF
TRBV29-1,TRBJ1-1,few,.,TGCAGCGTTGACGGGGTGGACACTGAAGCTTTCTTT,CSVDGVDTEAFF
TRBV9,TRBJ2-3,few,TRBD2,TGTGCCAGCAGTAGCGGGGGGGGGATAGATACGCAGTATTTT,CASSSGGGIDTQYF
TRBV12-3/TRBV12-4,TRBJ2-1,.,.,TGTGCCAGCAGTTTAGTTTCGGAGCTCAATGAGCAGTTCTTC,CASSLVSELNEQFF
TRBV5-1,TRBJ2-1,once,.,TGCGCCAGCATGCCAGGGAGAGTTTACAATGAGCAGTTCTTC,CASMPGRVYNEQFF
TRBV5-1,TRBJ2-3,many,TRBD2,TGCGCCAGCAGCCTAGCGGGGGAATACATCTACACAGATACGCAGTATTTT,CASSLAGEYIYTDTQYF
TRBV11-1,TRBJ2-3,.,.,TGTGCCAGCAGCCGTAGTTGGGATACGCAGTATTTT,CASSRSWDTQYF
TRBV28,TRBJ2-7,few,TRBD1,TGTGCCAGCAGTTTAGCTGGACAGGGGAAATTCGAGCAGTACTTC,CASSLAGQGKFEQYF
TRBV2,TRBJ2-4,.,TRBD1,TGTGCCAGCAGAGATGACAGGGAGCAGTACTTC,CASRDDREQYF
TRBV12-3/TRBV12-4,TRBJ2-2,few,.,TGTGCCAGCACCCTGGGACCGTTGAACACCGGGGAGCTGTTTTTT,CASTLGPLNTGELFF
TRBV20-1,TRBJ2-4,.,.,TGCAGTGCCTCCACGCAGGACATTCAGTACTTC,CSASTQDIQYF
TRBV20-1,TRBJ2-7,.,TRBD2,TGCAGTGCTAGGCGGACTAGCGGGAAATACGAGCAGTACTTC,CSARRTSGKYEQYF
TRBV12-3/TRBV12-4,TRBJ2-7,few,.,TGTGCCAGCAGTTTGATTATAGGGGGTTCCTACGAGCAGTACTTC,CASSLIIGGSYEQYF
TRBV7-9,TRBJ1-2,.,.,TGTGCCAGCAGTTTTCCGGGACCGAGCTATGGCTACACCTTC,CASSFPGPSYGYTF
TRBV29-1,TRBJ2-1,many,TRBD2,TGCAGCGCCTCAAGCGGGAGCGTCGTCTATGAGCAGTTCTTC,CSASSGSVVYEQFF
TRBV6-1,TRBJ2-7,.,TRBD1,TGTGCCAGCAGTGAAAGAGACAGGGGGCCCTACGAGCAGTACTTC,CASSERDRGPYEQYF
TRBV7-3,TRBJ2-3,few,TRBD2,TGTGCCAGCAGCTTAACGGGGCCGGGGGGGACCACAGATACGCAGTATTTT,CASSLTGPGGTTDTQYF
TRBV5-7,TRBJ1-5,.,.,TGTGCCAGCAGCTTGGCCGCAGGGAGTTTCGGCAATCAGCCCCAGCATTTT,CASSLAAGSFGNQPQHF